This entry is about one T cell receptor (beta chain). The data were taken from a study of blood T cell repertoires in COVID-19. Trimming left V 8 bases short and J 8 bases short, with 10 bases between. There are 10 residues in the CDR3. This table comes from immunoSEQ multiplex PCR, and its TCRdb copy is limited to in-frame clones, with some not included. The sample shows over 85,000 clones, 70% to 90% of them seen only once. The specimen was peripheral blood. The V and J genes are TRBV5-3 and TRBJ2-5; possibly TRBD2 for D (5 bases). TRBV5-3 falls under the ORF class, with uncertain function. The source of this sequence is a woman aged 45 to 65 with acute or convalescent COVID-19. Written as DNA, the CDR3 is TGTGCCAGGCGCCTAGCCACCCAGTACTTC. The encoded protein is CARRLATQYF.